This T cell receptor (beta chain) derives from a study of cytomegalovirus exposure and HLA in healthy donors. J was trimmed by 4 bases and V by 6 bases; bases with no gene match: 1. This CDR3 region has 14 residues. In germline, CDR1 is SNHLY, CDR2 FYNNEI. The PCR had 60 Vbeta and 13 Jbeta primers. This table comes from immunoSEQ multiplex PCR, and its TCRdb copy is limited to in-frame clones, with some not included. Found here are 40,000 to 45,000 clones, 70% to 85% of them singletons; the top ten hold more than 1.2%. With respect to this clone: Its antigen is unidentified.

Findings and limits, study-wide: Sequencing likely produced, as an artifact, a cluster of highly shared sequence variants.

This TCR was sampled from a man aged 25 to 40 in good health and CMV-seronegative. V is TRBV2 and J is TRBJ2-2; 11 bases are a match to TRBD1. Input material: PBMCs. DNA of the CDR3: TGTGCCAGCAGGGGGACAGGGGGCACCGGGGAGCTGTTTTTT. It codes for CASRGTGGTGELFF.